The 10 T cell receptor beta chains reported below all come from one sample, sequenced in a study of T cells in localized non-small cell lung cancer. The method was immunoSEQ multiplex PCR; TCRdb's version includes in-frame clones alone and lacks a portion of them. The sample comprises roughly 70,000 clones, roughly 90% of which are singletons, and just over 20% rests with the top ten. The material was peripheral blood, obtained before any cancer treatment. Receptors originate from a male donor aged 60 or over with stage III squamous cell lung carcinoma.

In DNA form, the CDR3 reads TGTGCCAGCAGTTACTCCCCAAGGAGGAGGAACACTGAAGCTTTCTTT. Translation: CASSYSPRRRNTEAFF. The rearrangement joins TRBV6-5 to TRBJ1-1; D is unresolved. Germline V lookup: CDR1 MNHEY, CDR2 SVGAGI. V was shortened by 0 bases and J by 1 base, with 12 bases between the two germline ends. The CDR3 runs 16 residues.

This clone occurred a few times. V usage is TRBV4-3 and J usage is TRBJ2-3, with a weak D call TRBD1 (6 bases). Germline V CDR1 and CDR2: LGHNA, YSLEER. The V end lost 0 bases, the J end lost 6 bases, and 13 bases lay between the germline ends. The CDR3 covers 15 residues. CDR3 nucleotide sequence: TGCGCCAGCAGCCAAGAGGGGACAATTGAGGATACGCAGTATTTT. Translated, it gives CASSQEGTIEDTQYF.

The sample holds a few counts of this clone. V is TRBV28 and J is TRBJ1-6; 7 bases map to TRBD1. After removal of 5 bases from V and 7 bases from J, the junction contained 11 bases not matched to a gene. The germline gives CDR1 MDHEN, CDR2 SYDVKM. This CDR3 is built from 16 residues. The CDR3 DNA is TGTGCCAGCAGTAGGTGGACAGGTGGAGGGAATTCACCCCTCCACTTT. Amino acid sequence: CASSRWTGGGNSPLHF. Looking up the rest from reference TRBV28 and TRBJ1-6 gives the full variable domain: DVKVTQSSRYLVKRTGEKVFLECVQDMDHENMFWYRQDPGLGLRLIYFSYDVKMKEKGDIPEGYSVSREKKERFSLILESASTNQTSMYLCASSRWTGGGNSPLHFGNGTRLTVT.

Remarks on this clone: Distinct nucleotide sequences in the sample also encode this CDR3. The V call is TRBV28, the J call TRBJ1-5; unclear D gene. The germline V gene has CDR1 MDHEN and CDR2 SYDVKM. The CDR3 extends over 12 amino acids. Trimming cost V 6 bases and J 0 bases, with 3 bases left between them. The CDR3 sequence: CASRDSNQPQHF. For the CDR3, the DNA is TGTGCCAGCAGAGATAGCAATCAGCCCCAGCATTTT.

The V gene is TRBV10-2, the J gene TRBJ2-3; no reliable D call. From germline, CDR1 is WSHSY and CDR2 SAAADI. Trimming removed 6 bases at V and 0 bases at J, with 4 bases between. The CDR3 contains 12 residues. The CDR3 protein is CASSRSTDTQYF. CDR3 sequence (DNA): TGCGCCAGCAGCCGGAGCACAGATACGCAGTATTTT.

The J gene is TRBJ2-1, the V gene TRBV10-2; 9 nucleotides align to TRBD2. J lost 12 bases, V lost 7 bases, and 7 bases had no gene match. CDR3 length equals 12 residues. CDR1 and CDR2 from the germline V gene are WSHSY and SAAADI. The CDR3 nucleotides are TGCGCCAGCACCAGGACTAGCGCCCTGCAGTTCTTC. Protein sequence: CASTRTSALQFF.

This sequence joins TRBV19 and TRBJ1-1; 8 bases map to TRBD1. The J segment lost 4 bases and the V segment lost 3 bases, leaving 4 bases of the junction unmatched. Germline loops: CDR1 LNHDA, CDR2 SQIVND (reference sequence). The CDR3 has 14 amino acids. In nucleotides, the CDR3 is TGTGCCAGTAGTATCAGGGGGCTTGGCACTGAAGCTTTCTTT. This encodes CASSIRGLGTEAFF.

The J gene is TRBJ1-3, the V gene TRBV6-1, with D possibly TRBD1 on 5 matching bases. V was clipped by 0 bases and J by 0 bases, with 18 bases between them. Germline values: CDR1 MNHNS, CDR2 SASEGT. This CDR3 has 19 amino acids. In nucleotides, the CDR3 is TGTGCCAGCAGTGAAGCGCTGGCAGGGTCTGGGACCTCTGGAAACACCATATATTTT. As protein: CASSEALAGSGTSGNTIYF.

This clone was detected only once. The CDR3 region has the DNA TGTGCCAGCAGCACCGGACTAGCGACAGATACGCAGTATTTT. The encoded protein is CASSTGLATDTQYF. The rearrangement joins TRBV5-4 to TRBJ2-3, with 9 bases lining up with TRBD2. CDR1 is SGHNT and CDR2 is YYREEE in the germline V gene (reference sequence). This CDR3 is 14 amino acids long. The J segment lost 3 bases and the V segment lost 4 bases, leaving 3 bases of the junction unmatched.

DNA of the CDR3: TGTGCCAGCAGCTTAGCAGACCGACCCCGAAACATTCAGTACTTC. Protein sequence: CASSLADRPRNIQYF. V gene TRBV7-9 combines with J gene TRBJ2-4; D remains ambiguous. CDR3 size: 15 residues. The V end was cut by 0 bases, the J end by 6 bases, with 12 bases between. Germline assignment: CDR1 SEHNR and CDR2 FQNEAQ (reference sequence).